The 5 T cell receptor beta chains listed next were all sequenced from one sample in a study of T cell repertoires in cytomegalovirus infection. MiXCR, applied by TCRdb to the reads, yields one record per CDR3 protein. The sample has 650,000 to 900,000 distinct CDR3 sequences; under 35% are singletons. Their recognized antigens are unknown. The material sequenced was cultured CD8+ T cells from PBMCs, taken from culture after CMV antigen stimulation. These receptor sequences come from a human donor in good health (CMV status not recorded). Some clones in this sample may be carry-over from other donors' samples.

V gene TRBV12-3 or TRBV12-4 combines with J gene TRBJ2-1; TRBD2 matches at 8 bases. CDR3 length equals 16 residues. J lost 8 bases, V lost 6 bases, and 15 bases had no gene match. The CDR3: CASSYTPAGGIDEQFF. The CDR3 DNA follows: TGTGCCAGCAGCTATACCCCGGCGGGGGGAATCGATGAGCAGTTCTTC.

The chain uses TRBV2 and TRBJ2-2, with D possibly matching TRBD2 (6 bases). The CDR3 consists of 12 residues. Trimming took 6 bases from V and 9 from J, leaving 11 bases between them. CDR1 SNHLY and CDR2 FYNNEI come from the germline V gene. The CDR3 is CASRSGRRELFF. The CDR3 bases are TGTGCCAGCAGATCGGGGAGGCGGGAGCTGTTTTTT.

In DNA form, the CDR3 reads TGTGCCAGCAGCCGACTAGACTACGAGCAGTACTTC. Translation gives CASSRLDYEQYF. V gene TRBV12-3 or TRBV12-4 combines with J gene TRBJ2-7; D may be TRBD2 (6 bases). V was shortened by 6 bases and J by 3 bases, with 9 bases between the two germline ends. The CDR3 is made up of 12 amino acids.

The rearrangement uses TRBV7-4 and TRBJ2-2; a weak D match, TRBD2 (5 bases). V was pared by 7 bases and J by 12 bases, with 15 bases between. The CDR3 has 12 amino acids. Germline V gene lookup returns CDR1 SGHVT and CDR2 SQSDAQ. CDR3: CASNLDREKLFF. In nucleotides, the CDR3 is TGTGCCAGCAACCTTGACCGGGAAAAGCTGTTTTTT.

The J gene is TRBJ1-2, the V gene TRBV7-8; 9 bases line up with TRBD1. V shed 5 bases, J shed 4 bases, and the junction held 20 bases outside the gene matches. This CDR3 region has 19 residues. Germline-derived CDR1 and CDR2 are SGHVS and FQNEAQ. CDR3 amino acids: CASSLTRGGQGRGIYGYTF. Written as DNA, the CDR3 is TGTGCCAGCAGCCTGACCCGGGGAGGACAGGGGAGGGGGATCTATGGCTACACCTTC.